What follows are 5 T cell receptor beta chains derived from one specimen sequenced in a study of blood T cell repertoires in COVID-19. Clones were sequenced by immunoSEQ multiplex PCR, and TCRdb holds only the in-frame ones, with some missing. This sample carries about 260,000 clones, over 75% of them seen once, and the ten largest clones take 10% to 15%. Sequences were obtained from peripheral blood. These receptors came from a human donor in a cohort sampled during active COVID-19.

This clone was seen a handful of times. The chain recombines TRBV4-2 with TRBJ2-5, with D perhaps TRBD2 (6 bases). V lost 1 base and J 10 bases, leaving 19 bases between the germline ends. The CDR3 totals 15 residues. Germline V gene sequence: CDR1 LGHNA, CDR2 YNFKEQ. Written as DNA, the CDR3 is TGTGCCAGCAGCCAAGGTTCACTAGGAAGGGAGGTCCAGTACTTC. This codes for CASSQGSLGREVQYF.

The genes are TRBV7-2 and TRBJ2-5; TRBD2 agrees at 11 bases. This CDR3 contains 17 residues. Germline V lookup: CDR1 SGHTA, CDR2 FQGNSA. J lost 3 bases, V lost 5 bases, and 11 bases had no gene match. The CDR3 bases are TGTGCCAGCAGCACTCTACCGGGACTAGCGGCGAAAGAGACCCAGTACTTC. Residues: CASSTLPGLAAKETQYF.

V is TRBV18 and J is TRBJ2-7; 9 nucleotides agree with TRBD1. The V and J ends lost 3 bases and 4 bases, in that order; junction bases with no gene match: 7. Germline lookup yields CDR1 KGHSH and CDR2 LQKENI. The CDR3 is made up of 15 amino acids. The CDR3 nucleotides are TGTGCCAGCTCACCGCAACAGGGGGCCGGATACGAGCAGTACTTC. It is translated as CASSPQQGAGYEQYF.

This clone was detected once. The chain couples TRBV6-6 to TRBJ2-7, with 9 nucleotides matching TRBD2. CDR1 is MNHNY and CDR2 is SVGAGI in the germline V gene (reference sequence). This CDR3 has 14 residues. V shed 7 bases and J 6 bases; nucleotides not matched to a gene: 10. The CDR3 protein is CASNQPGLASEQYF. CDR3 in DNA: TGTGCCAGCAACCAACCGGGACTAGCCAGCGAGCAGTACTTC.

V is TRBV6-6 and J is TRBJ1-5; D unclear. This CDR3 contains 14 residues. CDR1 is MNHNY and CDR2 is SVGAGI in the germline V gene (reference sequence). V was pared by 2 bases and J by 4 bases, with 9 bases between. This chain's CDR3 is CASSYAAENQPQHF. CDR3 bases: TGTGCCAGCAGTTACGCGGCCGAGAATCAGCCCCAGCATTTT.